Below, 13 T cell receptor beta chains from the same sample are listed, as sequenced in a study of cytomegalovirus exposure and HLA in healthy donors. Amplification used 60 Vbeta primers and 13 Jbeta primers. Repertoires were generated with immunoSEQ multiplex PCR, while TCRdb's copy carries only in-frame clones and drops some. The table for this sample gives around 45,000 clones. The sample comprised PBMCs. These TCRs come from a woman in her twenties or thirties in good health and CMV-seronegative.

The chain couples TRBV5-1 to TRBJ1-4; 7 positions agree with TRBD1. From germline, CDR1 is SGHRS and CDR2 YFSETQ. Trimming took 5 bases from V and 7 from J; bases not matched to a gene: 11. The CDR3 sequence is 15 residues long. The CDR3 coding sequence is TGCGCCAGCAGGTCCCAGGGGGAAGTTGGTGAAAAACTGTTTTTT. This codes for CASRSQGEVGEKLFF.

The chain has TRBV5-8 and TRBJ2-7, with D possibly matching TRBD2 (5 bases). Germline V lookup: CDR1 SGHTS, CDR2 YDEGEE. The CDR3 contains 14 residues. Trimming removed 4 bases from V and 5 bases from J, with 16 bases in between. Written as DNA, the CDR3 is TGTGCCAGCAGCAATCCCGGAGGTGAACACGAGCAGTACTTC. It codes for CASSNPGGEHEQYF.

The V call is TRBV6-5, the J call TRBJ1-5, with a weak D call TRBD1 (6 bases). The CDR3 spans 13 residues. The germline CDR1 and CDR2 sequences are MNHEY and SVGAGI. V was shortened by 6 bases and J by 1 base, with 7 bases between the two germline ends. DNA for the CDR3: TGTGCCAGCAGAGGACAGAGCAATCAGCCCCAGCATTTT. The encoded protein is CASRGQSNQPQHF.

This chain joins TRBV9 and TRBJ1-1, with a possible D match to TRBD1 (6 bases). The CDR3 covers 18 residues. Deletions cut 0 bases from V and 3 bases from J, with 21 bases between. CDR1 and CDR2 (germline): SGDLS, YYNGEE. As DNA, the CDR3 is TGTGCCAGCAGCGTAGGGCTCGGACGAGGGGGGGTTGACACTGAAGCTTTCTTT. Translating gives CASSVGLGRGGVDTEAFF. Full variable domain (remainder filled in from reference TRBV9 and TRBJ1-1): DSGVTQTPKHLITATGQRVTLRCSPRSGDLSVYWYQQSLDQGLQFLIQYYNGEERAKGNILERFSAQQFPDLHSELNLSSLELGDSALYFCASSVGLGRGGVDTEAFFGQGTRLTVV.

The chain links TRBV9 to TRBJ2-1; the D gene is possibly TRBD2 (7 bases). V lost 3 bases and J lost 3, with 10 bases in between. This CDR3 has 14 residues. Germline V gene lookup returns CDR1 SGDLS and CDR2 YYNGEE. CDR3 in amino acids: CASSEGGDYNEQFF. DNA for the CDR3: TGTGCCAGCAGCGAGGGGGGGGACTACAATGAGCAGTTCTTC.

V usage is TRBV7-8 and J usage is TRBJ2-3, with 13 bases lining up with TRBD2. From germline, CDR1 is SGHVS and CDR2 FQNEAQ. V gave up 5 bases and J gave up 3 bases; unmatched junction bases: 8. The CDR3 has 17 amino acids. The CDR3 nucleotides read TGTGCCAGCAGCCCCTGGACTAGCGGGAGATCTACAGATACGCAGTATTTT. Residues: CASSPWTSGRSTDTQYF.

This chain joins TRBV6-1 and TRBJ2-3, with TRBD1 matching over 9 bases. The CDR3 has 15 amino acids. Germline values: CDR1 MNHNS, CDR2 SASEGT. V gave up 1 base and J gave up 3 bases; unmatched junction bases: 2. The CDR3 protein is CASSEGGTGTDTQYF. Here the CDR3 DNA reads TGTGCCAGCAGTGAAGGGGGGACAGGGACAGATACGCAGTATTTT.

The chain is built from TRBV5-4 and TRBJ2-2; D may be TRBD1 (6 bases). Trimming removed 3 bases from V and 5 bases from J, with 17 bases in between. The CDR3 length is 16 residues. Germline CDR1 reads SGHNT; CDR2 reads YYREEE (reference sequence). CDR3 in DNA: TGTGCCAGCAGCTGGCGTTCTGGCAGGGGTACCGGGGAGCTGTTTTTT. This encodes CASSWRSGRGTGELFF.

The J gene is TRBJ1-1, the V gene TRBV7-2; D is ambiguous. The germline V and J ends were trimmed by 5 bases and 6 bases, with 13 bases remaining between them. Germline CDR1 SGHTA, CDR2 FQGNSA. This CDR3 is 13 amino acids long. For the CDR3, the DNA is TGTGCCAGCAGCCCCAAGGAGAGGTCTGAAGCTTTCTTT. It yields the protein CASSPKERSEAFF.

V usage is TRBV27 and J usage is TRBJ2-2; D is undetermined. Deletions cut 3 bases from V and 5 bases from J, with 4 bases between. The CDR3 sequence is 12 residues long. Germline-derived CDR1 and CDR2 are MNHEY and SMNVEV (reference sequence). The CDR3 here is CASSFRTGELFF. CDR3 sequence (DNA): TGTGCCAGCAGTTTCAGGACCGGGGAGCTGTTTTTT.

The genes are TRBV6-5 and TRBJ1-2; D is uncertain. V was trimmed by 6 bases and J by 7 bases, leaving 6 bases between them. Germline CDR1 and CDR2: MNHEY and SVGAGI. This CDR3 has 10 residues. DNA of the CDR3: TGTGCCAGCAGGGGCCGTGGCTACACCTTC. This codes for CASRGRGYTF.

The V gene is TRBV5-1, the J gene TRBJ2-7, with 7 bases that match TRBD2. Losses at the gene ends were 2 bases for V and 2 bases for J; bases not matched to a gene: 4. CDR3 size: 14 residues. The germline V gene has CDR1 SGHRS and CDR2 YFSETQ. CDR3 protein: CASSFRGEAYEQYF. In DNA, the CDR3 is TGCGCCAGCAGCTTTCGGGGGGAGGCCTACGAGCAGTACTTC.

The chain recombines TRBV30 with TRBJ1-3, with 7 bases matching TRBD1. This CDR3 spans 14 amino acids. Trimming at V came to 8 bases and at J to 0 bases, leaving 7 bases not matched to a gene. Germline lookup yields CDR1 GTSNPN and CDR2 SVGIG (reference sequence). In DNA, the CDR3 is TGTGCCCGGGACAGCCACAACTCTGGAAACACCATATATTTT. Amino acids: CARDSHNSGNTIYF.